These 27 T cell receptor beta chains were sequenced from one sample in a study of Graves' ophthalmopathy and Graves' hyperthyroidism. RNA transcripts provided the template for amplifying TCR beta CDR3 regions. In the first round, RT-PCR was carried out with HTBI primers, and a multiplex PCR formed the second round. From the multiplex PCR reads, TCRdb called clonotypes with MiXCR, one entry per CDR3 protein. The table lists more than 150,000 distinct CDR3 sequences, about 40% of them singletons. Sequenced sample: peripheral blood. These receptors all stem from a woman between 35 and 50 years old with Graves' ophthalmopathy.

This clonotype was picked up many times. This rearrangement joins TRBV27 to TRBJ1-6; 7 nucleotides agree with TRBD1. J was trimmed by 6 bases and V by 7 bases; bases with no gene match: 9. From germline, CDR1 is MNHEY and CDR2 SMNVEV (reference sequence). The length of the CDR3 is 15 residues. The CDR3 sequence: CASTPLQGVNSPLHF. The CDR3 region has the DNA TGTGCCAGCACTCCGCTCCAGGGGGTTAATTCACCCCTCCACTTT.

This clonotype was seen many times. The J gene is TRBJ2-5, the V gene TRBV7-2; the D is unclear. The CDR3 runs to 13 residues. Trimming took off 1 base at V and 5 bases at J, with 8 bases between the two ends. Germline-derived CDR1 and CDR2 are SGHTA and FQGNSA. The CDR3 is CASSLGVVETQYF. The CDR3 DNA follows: TGTGCCAGCAGCTTAGGGGTGGTGGAGACCCAGTACTTC.

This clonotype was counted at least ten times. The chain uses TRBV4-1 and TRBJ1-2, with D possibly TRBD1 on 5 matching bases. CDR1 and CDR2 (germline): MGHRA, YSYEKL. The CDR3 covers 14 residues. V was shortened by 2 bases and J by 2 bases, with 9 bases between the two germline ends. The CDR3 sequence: CASSQQGWNYGYTF. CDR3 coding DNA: TGCGCCAGCAGCCAACAGGGCTGGAACTATGGCTACACCTTC.

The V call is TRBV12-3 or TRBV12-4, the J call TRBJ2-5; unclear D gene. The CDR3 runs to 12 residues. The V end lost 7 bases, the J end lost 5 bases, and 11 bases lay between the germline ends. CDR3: CASTSGWETQYF. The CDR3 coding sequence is TGTGCCAGCACCTCCGGTTGGGAGACCCAGTACTTC.

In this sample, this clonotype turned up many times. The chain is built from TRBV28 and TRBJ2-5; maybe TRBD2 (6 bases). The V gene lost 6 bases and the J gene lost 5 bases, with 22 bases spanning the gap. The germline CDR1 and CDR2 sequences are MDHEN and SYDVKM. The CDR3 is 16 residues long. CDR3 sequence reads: CASRMTVFGGWETQYF. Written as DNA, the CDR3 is TGTGCCAGCAGAATGACGGTTTTCGGGGGATGGGAGACCCAGTACTTC.

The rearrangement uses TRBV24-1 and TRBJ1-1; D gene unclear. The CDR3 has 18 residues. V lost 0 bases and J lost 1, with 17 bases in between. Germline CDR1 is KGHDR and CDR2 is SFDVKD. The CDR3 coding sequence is TGTGCCACCAGTGATTTGCATCTCCTCCATCTCGGGAACACTGAAGCTTTCTTT. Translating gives CATSDLHLLHLGNTEAFF.

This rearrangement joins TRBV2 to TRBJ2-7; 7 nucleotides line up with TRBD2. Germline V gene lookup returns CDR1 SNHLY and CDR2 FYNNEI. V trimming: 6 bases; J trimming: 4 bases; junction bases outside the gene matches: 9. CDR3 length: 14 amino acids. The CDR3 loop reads CASRDGGGDYEQYF. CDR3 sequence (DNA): TGTGCCAGCAGGGACGGCGGGGGAGATTACGAGCAGTACTTC.

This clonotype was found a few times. The chain's CDR3 is CASSLTGGLYEQYF. CDR3 sequence (DNA): TGTGCCAGCAGTTTAACGGGAGGTCTGTACGAGCAGTACTTC. This sequence joins TRBV12-3 or TRBV12-4 and TRBJ2-7; 7 bases are shared with TRBD2. The CDR3 covers 14 residues. The V gene end was trimmed by 2 bases and the J gene end by 4 bases; junction bases not matched to a gene: 5.

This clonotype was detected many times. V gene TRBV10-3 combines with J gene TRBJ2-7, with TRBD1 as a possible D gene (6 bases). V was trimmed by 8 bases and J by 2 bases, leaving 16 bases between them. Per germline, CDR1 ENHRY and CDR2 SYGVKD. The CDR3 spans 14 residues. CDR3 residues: CAIGKRQETYEQYF. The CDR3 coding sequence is TGTGCCATCGGAAAGCGACAGGAAACCTACGAGCAGTACTTC.

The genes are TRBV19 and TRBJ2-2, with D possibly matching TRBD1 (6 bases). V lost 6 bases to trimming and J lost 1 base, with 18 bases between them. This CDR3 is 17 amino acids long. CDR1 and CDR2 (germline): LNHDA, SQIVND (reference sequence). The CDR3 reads CASRFLHRDVNTGELFF. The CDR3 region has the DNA TGTGCCAGTAGGTTTCTCCACAGGGACGTGAACACCGGGGAGCTGTTTTTT.

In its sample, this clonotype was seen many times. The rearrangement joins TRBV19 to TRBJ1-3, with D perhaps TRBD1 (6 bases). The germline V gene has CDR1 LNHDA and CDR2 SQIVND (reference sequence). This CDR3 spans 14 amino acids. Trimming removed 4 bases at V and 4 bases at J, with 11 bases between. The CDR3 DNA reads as TGTGCCAGTAGTACCAGGACAGCCGGAAACACCATATATTTT. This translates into CASSTRTAGNTIYF.

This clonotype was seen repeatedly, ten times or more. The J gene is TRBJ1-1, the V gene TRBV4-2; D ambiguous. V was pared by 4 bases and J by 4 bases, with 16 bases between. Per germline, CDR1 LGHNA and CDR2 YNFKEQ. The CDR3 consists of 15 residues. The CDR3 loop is CASSPRADGSTEAFF. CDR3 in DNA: TGTGCCAGCAGCCCAAGGGCAGACGGAAGCACTGAAGCTTTCTTT.

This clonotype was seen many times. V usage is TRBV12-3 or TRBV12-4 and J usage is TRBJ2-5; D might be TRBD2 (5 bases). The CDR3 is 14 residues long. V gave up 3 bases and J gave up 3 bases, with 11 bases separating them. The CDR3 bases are TGTGCCAGCAGTTTTTTTGAGGGTAAAGAGACCCAGTACTTC. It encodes CASSFFEGKETQYF.

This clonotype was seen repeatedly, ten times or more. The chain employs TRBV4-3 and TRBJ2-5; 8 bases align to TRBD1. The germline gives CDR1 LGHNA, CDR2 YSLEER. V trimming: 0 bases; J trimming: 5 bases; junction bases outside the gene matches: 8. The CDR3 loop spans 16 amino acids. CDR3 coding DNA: TGCGCCAGCAGCCAAGACTCCGGACAGGGTGGGGAGACCCAGTACTTC. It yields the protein CASSQDSGQGGETQYF.

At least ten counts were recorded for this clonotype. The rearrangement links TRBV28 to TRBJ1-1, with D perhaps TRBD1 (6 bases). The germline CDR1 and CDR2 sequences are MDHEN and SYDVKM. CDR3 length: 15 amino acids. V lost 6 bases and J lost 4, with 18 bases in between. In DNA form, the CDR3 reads TGTGCCAGCAGCCCTCTTACGGGGGCGGGCACTGAAGCTTTCTTT. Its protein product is CASSPLTGAGTEAFF.

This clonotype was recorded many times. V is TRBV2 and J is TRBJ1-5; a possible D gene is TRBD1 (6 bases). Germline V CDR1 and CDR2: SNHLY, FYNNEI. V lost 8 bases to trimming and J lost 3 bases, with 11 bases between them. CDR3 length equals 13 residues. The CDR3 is CASVRGFNQPQHF. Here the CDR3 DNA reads TGTGCCAGCGTCAGGGGATTCAATCAGCCCCAGCATTTT.

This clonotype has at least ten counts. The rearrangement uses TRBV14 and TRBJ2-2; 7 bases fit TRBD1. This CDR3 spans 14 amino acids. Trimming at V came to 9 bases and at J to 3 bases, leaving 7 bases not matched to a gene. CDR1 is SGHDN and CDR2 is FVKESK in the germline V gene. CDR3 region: CASRRGRYTGELFF. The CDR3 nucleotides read TGTGCCAGTCGCAGGGGGAGATACACCGGGGAGCTGTTTTTT.

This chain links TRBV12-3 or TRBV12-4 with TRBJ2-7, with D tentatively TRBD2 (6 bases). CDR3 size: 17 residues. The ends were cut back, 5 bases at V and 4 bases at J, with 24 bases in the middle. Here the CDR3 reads CASSPLLEGSATYEQYF. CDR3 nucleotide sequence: TGTGCCAGCAGTCCCCTCCTGGAGGGGTCAGCCACTTACGAGCAGTACTTC.

The CDR3 loop is CASRHGQAVETQYF. DNA for the CDR3: TGTGCCAGCAGACACGGACAGGCCGTAGAGACCCAGTACTTC. This chain connects TRBV6-2 or TRBV6-3 to TRBJ2-5, with 7 bases aligning to TRBD1. CDR3 length: 14 residues. V gave up 6 bases and J gave up 4 bases; unmatched junction bases: 8. Germline values: CDR1 MNHEY, CDR2 SVGEGT.

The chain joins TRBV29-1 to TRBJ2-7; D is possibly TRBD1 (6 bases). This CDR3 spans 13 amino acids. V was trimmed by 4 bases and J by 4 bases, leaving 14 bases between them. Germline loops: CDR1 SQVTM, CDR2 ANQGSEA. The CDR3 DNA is TGCAGCGTTGGAGGACAGTTTGGGTACGAGCAGTACTTC. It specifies CSVGGQFGYEQYF.

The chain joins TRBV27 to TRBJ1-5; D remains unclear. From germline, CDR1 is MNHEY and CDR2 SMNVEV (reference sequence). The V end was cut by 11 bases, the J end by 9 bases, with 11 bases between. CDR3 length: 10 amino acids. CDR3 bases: TGTGCCTTGCCTTTAAGGCCCCAGCATTTT. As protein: CALPLRPQHF.

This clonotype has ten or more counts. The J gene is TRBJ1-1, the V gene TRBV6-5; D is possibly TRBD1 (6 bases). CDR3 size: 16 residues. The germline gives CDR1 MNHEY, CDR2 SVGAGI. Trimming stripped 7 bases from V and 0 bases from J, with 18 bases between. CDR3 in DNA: TGTGCCAGCACCGAACGACAGGCCTGGATGAACACTGAAGCTTTCTTT. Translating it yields CASTERQAWMNTEAFF.

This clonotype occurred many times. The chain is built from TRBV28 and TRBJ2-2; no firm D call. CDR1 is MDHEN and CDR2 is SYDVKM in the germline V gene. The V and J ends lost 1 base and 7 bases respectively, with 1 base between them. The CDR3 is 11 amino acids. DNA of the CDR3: TGTGCCAGCAGTTTATACGGGGAGCTGTTTTTT. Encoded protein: CASSLYGELFF. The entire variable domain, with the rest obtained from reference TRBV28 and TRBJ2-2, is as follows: DVKVTQSSRYLVKRTGEKVFLECVQDMDHENMFWYRQDPGLGLRLIYFSYDVKMKEKGDIPEGYSVSREKKERFSLILESASTNQTSMYLCASSLYGELFFGEGSRLTVL.

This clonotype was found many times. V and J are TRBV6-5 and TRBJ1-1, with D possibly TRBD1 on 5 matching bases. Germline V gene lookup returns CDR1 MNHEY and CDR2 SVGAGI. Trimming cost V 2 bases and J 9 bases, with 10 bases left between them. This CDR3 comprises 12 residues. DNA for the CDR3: TGTGCCAGCAGTTACGATCGGGGGAAAGCTTTCTTT. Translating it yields CASSYDRGKAFF.

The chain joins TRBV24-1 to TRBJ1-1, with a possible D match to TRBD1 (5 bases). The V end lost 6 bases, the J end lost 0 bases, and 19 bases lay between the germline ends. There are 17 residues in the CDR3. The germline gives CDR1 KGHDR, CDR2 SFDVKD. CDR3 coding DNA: TGTGCCACCAGTACGGTCTTACGCGGGGGGATGAACACTGAAGCTTTCTTT. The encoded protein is CATSTVLRGGMNTEAFF.

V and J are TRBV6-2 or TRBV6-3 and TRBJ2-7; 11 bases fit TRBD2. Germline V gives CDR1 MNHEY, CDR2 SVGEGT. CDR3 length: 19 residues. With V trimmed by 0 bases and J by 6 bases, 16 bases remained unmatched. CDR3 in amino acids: CASSYSVLAGAISGSEQYF. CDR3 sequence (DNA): TGTGCCAGCAGTTACTCCGTACTAGCGGGAGCAATCTCGGGAAGCGAGCAGTACTTC.

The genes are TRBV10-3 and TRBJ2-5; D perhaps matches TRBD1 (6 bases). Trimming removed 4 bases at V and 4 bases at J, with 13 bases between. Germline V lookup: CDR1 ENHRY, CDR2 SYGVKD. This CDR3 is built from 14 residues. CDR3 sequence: CAISATGRPETQYF. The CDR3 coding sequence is TGTGCCATCAGTGCAACAGGGCGCCCAGAGACCCAGTACTTC.